Detailed here is one T cell receptor (beta chain). The data are from a study of Ad26.COV2.S vaccination and SARS-CoV-2 variants. Study-wide background: Ad26.COV2.S was injected intramuscularly once or twice, 56 days apart.

Sequencing used immunoSEQ multiplex PCR; TCRdb keeps in-frame clones, though not all of them. The sample includes 350,000 to 400,000 clones, 80% to 90% of them seen just once. The CDR3 totals 13 residues. Trimming stripped 6 bases from V and 2 bases from J, with 9 bases between. Specified treatment: roughly 20 received Ad26.COV2.S at low or high dose, single or two shots; 5 received placebo; per-sample allocation not given. Vaccine and placebo recipients were sampled on day 63 after the first injection. The donor's status was that of an adult aged 18-55 years in Boston. The sequence came from a person aged 18 to 65 who received the Ad26.COV2.S COVID-19 vaccine or a placebo. Sequences were derived from peripheral blood, sampled in a trial of Ad26.COV2.S vaccine versus placebo. The gene calls are TRBV12-3 or TRBV12-4 and TRBJ2-3; maybe TRBD1 (6 bases). CDR3 residues: CASRGTTTDTQYF. As DNA, the CDR3 is TGTGCCAGCAGAGGGACAACCACAGATACGCAGTATTTT.